This is a list of T cell receptor beta chains from one sample in a study of long-term antiretroviral therapy in people with HIV. Assay used: immunoSEQ multiplex PCR; TCRdb lists only in-frame clones, some missing. The data show about 17,000 clones, with 85% to 95% seen just once and 1.4% held by the top ten. The sample here was unsorted PBMCs, taken approximately 11 years after starting antiretroviral therapy. The source is a man aged 25 to 40 with HIV. CDR3s include the opening cysteine and the closing phenylalanine or tryptophan. The D gene is left open where the match is weak. Rows give clone size only sometimes, using once, few, many, or a class for an expanded clone.

TRBV18	-	-	TRBJ2-2	CASSPPRETGELFF	TGTGCCAGCTCACCCCCCAGGGAAACCGGGGAGCTGTTTTTT
TRBV6-4	once	-	TRBJ2-1	CASSEPSHSNEQFF	TGTGCCAGCAGTGAACCGAGCCACTCTAATGAGCAGTTCTTC
TRBV19	-	-	TRBJ2-3	CASSMAPTGSTDTQYF	TGTGCCAGTAGTATGGCTCCAACAGGAAGCACAGATACGCAGTATTTT
TRBV18	-	-	TRBJ2-3	CASSPGDTQYF	TGTGCCAGCTCACCAGGGGATACGCAGTATTTT
TRBV7-3	-	-	TRBJ2-1	CASSSSSSGYNEQFF	TGTGCCAGCAGCTCAAGTTCCTCGGGGTACAATGAGCAGTTCTTC
TRBV14	-	-	TRBJ1-3	CASSQDWGHGTGNTIYF	TGTGCCAGCAGCCAAGATTGGGGGCATGGGACTGGAAACACCATATATTTT
TRBV28	-	TRBD1	TRBJ1-6	CASSPYRGSSYNSPLHF	TGTGCCAGCAGTCCATACAGGGGAAGCTCCTATAATTCACCCCTCCACTTT
TRBV19	-	-	TRBJ1-5	CASSSLLDQPQHF	TGTGCCAGTAGCTCTCTCCTTGATCAGCCCCAGCATTTT
TRBV19	-	TRBD1	TRBJ2-2	CATCGTVNTGELFF	TGTGCCACCTGTGGGACAGTGAACACCGGGGAGCTGTTTTTT
TRBV7-7	-	-	TRBJ2-6	CASSVQPSATKSGNVLTF	TGTGCCAGCAGCGTGCAGCCTAGTGCCACAAAGTCGGGCAACGTCCTGACTTTC
TRBV30	-	-	TRBJ1-2	CAWTPAGYGYTF	TGTGCCTGGACCCCCGCCGGTTATGGCTACACCTTC
TRBV2	-	-	TRBJ1-6	CASTASPLHF	TGTGCCAGCACAGCCTCACCCCTCCACTTT
TRBV19	-	TRBD1	TRBJ1-5	CASSLGQAGQNRPQHF	TGTGCCAGTAGTCTAGGACAGGCCGGCCAGAATCGGCCCCAGCATTTT
TRBV28	-	-	TRBJ2-2	CASSPGDSSGTGELFF	TGTGCCAGCAGTCCCGGGGACTCCTCGGGGACCGGGGAGCTGTTTTTT
TRBV27	-	-	TRBJ2-2	CASSYFQGQEELFF	TGTGCCAGCAGTTATTTCCAGGGGCAGGAGGAGCTGTTTTTT
TRBV5-4	-	TRBD1	TRBJ2-7	CASSFGTGTYEQYF	TGTGCCAGCAGCTTCGGGACAGGGACCTACGAGCAGTACTTC
TRBV7-9	-	-	TRBJ1-6	CASSPQGRSNSPLHF	TGTGCCAGCAGCCCACAGGGACGGTCCAATTCACCCCTCCACTTT
TRBV9	-	TRBD1	TRBJ2-3	CASSVQGANTQYF	TGTGCCAGCAGCGTGCAGGGGGCTAATACGCAGTATTTT
TRBV18	-	-	TRBJ1-3	CASSPPGASGNTIYF	TGTGCCAGCTCACCACCGGGCGCCTCTGGAAACACCATATATTTT
TRBV19	once	TRBD2	TRBJ2-2	CASSPGGAVRIGELFF	TGTGCCAGTTCACCGGGGGGGGCTGTGCGTATCGGGGAGCTGTTTTTT
TRBV6-1	-	-	TRBJ2-1	CASSEVGVGQFF	TGTGCCAGCAGTGAAGTCGGGGTAGGACAGTTCTTC
TRBV25-1	once	TRBD2	TRBJ2-2	CARESGGNTGELFF	TGTGCCAGAGAAAGCGGGGGGAACACCGGGGAGCTGTTTTTT
TRBV19	-	-	TRBJ1-5	CASKGQDVVPQHF	TGTGCCAGTAAGGGCCAGGACGTAGTGCCCCAGCATTTT
TRBV6-1	-	TRBD1	TRBJ2-5	CASSEWDRGREETQYF	TGTGCCAGCAGTGAGTGGGACAGGGGGCGCGAAGAGACCCAGTACTTC
TRBV6-6	-	-	TRBJ1-5	CASNQRVRQPQHF	TGTGCCAGCAATCAGAGGGTTCGGCAGCCCCAGCATTTT
TRBV6-1	-	-	TRBJ2-3	CASSVDSGGRDTQYF	TGTGCCAGCAGCGTGGACAGCGGAGGGAGAGATACGCAGTATTTT
TRBV9	few	-	TRBJ2-5	CASSRNDLGGTQYF	TGTGCCAGCAGCAGAAATGACCTGGGTGGGACCCAGTACTTC
TRBV11-2	-	-	TRBJ1-6	CASSLEQGTSPLHF	TGTGCCAGCAGCTTAGAACAGGGAACTTCACCCCTCCACTTT
TRBV30	-	-	TRBJ2-3	CAWRPGAADTQYF	TGTGCCTGGCGCCCAGGGGCCGCAGATACGCAGTATTTT
TRBV11-2	-	-	TRBJ1-1	CASSLGEETFAFF	TGTGCCAGCAGCTTAGGGGAGGAGACCTTCGCTTTCTTT
TRBV19	-	-	TRBJ1-2	CASSPQGGLAGYTF	TGTGCCAGTAGCCCCCAGGGAGGTTTAGCCGGCTACACCTTC
TRBV19	once	-	TRBJ2-1	CASSGLVAVSNEQFF	TGTGCCAGTAGTGGGTTGGTAGCGGTAAGCAATGAGCAGTTCTTC
TRBV21-1	-	-	TRBJ2-1	CASSKTWPPGTSAYNEQFF	TGTGCCAGCAGCAAAACGTGGCCGCCCGGGACTAGCGCTTACAATGAGCAGTTCTTC
TRBV11-2	-	TRBD1	TRBJ2-4	CASSFDRGLHIQYF	TGTGCCAGCAGCTTCGACAGGGGGCTACACATTCAGTACTTC
TRBV5-1	-	-	TRBJ2-1	CASSLLGNEQFF	TGCGCCAGCAGCTTGCTAGGGAATGAGCAGTTCTTC
TRBV5-8	-	TRBD1	TRBJ2-7	CASSLEGQGVGEQYF	TGTGCCAGCAGCTTGGAGGGACAGGGCGTCGGCGAGCAGTACTTC
TRBV5-6	-	TRBD1	TRBJ1-4	CASSFGTGVNEKLFF	TGTGCCAGCAGCTTTGGGACAGGGGTTAATGAAAAACTGTTTTTT
TRBV2	-	TRBD2	TRBJ2-5	CASSVTAGGANRQETQYF	TGTGCCAGCAGTGTAACGGCGGGGGGCGCAAATCGACAAGAGACCCAGTACTTC
TRBV7-9	-	-	TRBJ1-1	CASSLGGTSEAFF	TGTGCCAGCAGCTTAGGGGGAACATCTGAAGCTTTCTTT
TRBV5-1	-	-	TRBJ2-6	CASREAGANVLTF	TGCGCCAGCAGAGAGGCTGGGGCCAACGTCCTGACTTTC
TRBV11-2	-	-	TRBJ1-1	CASSRALTEAFF	TGTGCCAGCAGCAGGGCCCTCACTGAAGCTTTCTTT
TRBV7-8	-	-	TRBJ2-3	CASSSTGTGRRDTQYF	TGTGCCAGCAGCTCAACTGGGACCGGCAGGCGGGATACGCAGTATTTT
TRBV6-5	once	-	TRBJ1-5	CASSADQPQHF	TGTGCCAGCAGTGCAGATCAGCCCCAGCATTTT
TRBV9	-	-	TRBJ2-5	CASSVRPGEETQYF	TGTGCCAGCAGCGTAAGACCCGGGGAAGAGACCCAGTACTTC
TRBV28	-	-	TRBJ2-7	CASSSNYEQYF	TGTGCCAGCAGTTCCAACTACGAGCAGTACTTC
TRBV7-6	-	-	TRBJ2-3	CASSRYGVATSTDTQYF	TGTGCCAGCAGCCGATACGGGGTGGCAACTAGCACAGATACGCAGTATTTT
TRBV28	-	-	TRBJ1-4	CASTTNREPGEKLFF	TGTGCCAGCACTACTAATCGGGAGCCGGGTGAAAAACTGTTTTTT
TRBV7-6	-	-	TRBJ2-1	CASSLVSALNEQFF	TGTGCCAGCAGCTTAGTGTCGGCCCTCAATGAGCAGTTCTTC
TRBV7-9	-	TRBD2	TRBJ2-3	CASSSGLGWGDTQYF	TGTGCCAGCAGCTCCGGACTAGGTTGGGGAGATACGCAGTATTTT
TRBV18	-	-	TRBJ2-1	CASSPGANEQFF	TGTGCCAGCTCACCGGGAGCAAATGAGCAGTTCTTC
TRBV4-1	-	-	TRBJ2-1	CASSQDGDRQFF	TGCGCCAGCAGCCAAGATGGCGACAGGCAGTTCTTC
TRBV5-1	-	TRBD1	TRBJ1-5	CASSLDGTGGGQPQHF	TGCGCCAGCAGCTTGGACGGAACAGGGGGCGGACAGCCCCAGCATTTT
TRBV2	-	TRBD1	TRBJ1-5	CASSVDRGRAGQPQHF	TGTGCCAGCAGTGTGGACAGGGGGCGAGCAGGTCAGCCCCAGCATTTT
TRBV2	-	TRBD2	TRBJ2-5	CASGTSGETQYF	TGTGCCAGCGGGACTAGCGGAGAGACCCAGTACTTC
TRBV6-4	-	TRBD1	TRBJ1-2	CASSVSRGRAGNYGYTF	TGTGCCAGCAGTGTGTCCAGGGGGCGTGCTGGAAACTATGGCTACACCTTC